This TCR beta chain was identified during a study of glioma-infiltrating T cells after dendritic cell vaccination. For the study at large: Patients had newly diagnosed or recurrent glioblastoma and received dendritic cell vaccines. Autologous tumor lysate was loaded overnight onto monocyte-derived dendritic cells grown less than 8 days with IL-4 and GM-CSF. Three intradermal dendritic cell vaccine injections were given every two weeks.

Before vaccination, two weeks after the third vaccination, and at progression, PBMC were collected. The repertoire was sequenced with immunoSEQ multiplex PCR; TCRdb's copy has only in-frame clones and lacks some. The table records roughly 100,000 clones, about four fifths of them present only once. CDR1 and CDR2 from the germline V gene are KGHSH and LQKENI. The ends lost 3 bases at V and 7 bases at J; junction bases unmatched: 12. The CDR3 covers 16 residues. This specimen consisted of blood, obtained before dendritic cell vaccination. J is TRBJ1-2 and V is TRBV18, with 9 positions matching TRBD1. This TCR was sampled from a human donor with glioblastoma. CDR3 region: CASSPPGTGTFGGYTF. CDR3 bases: TGTGCCAGCTCACCTCCCGGGACAGGGACCTTCGGTGGCTACACCTTC.